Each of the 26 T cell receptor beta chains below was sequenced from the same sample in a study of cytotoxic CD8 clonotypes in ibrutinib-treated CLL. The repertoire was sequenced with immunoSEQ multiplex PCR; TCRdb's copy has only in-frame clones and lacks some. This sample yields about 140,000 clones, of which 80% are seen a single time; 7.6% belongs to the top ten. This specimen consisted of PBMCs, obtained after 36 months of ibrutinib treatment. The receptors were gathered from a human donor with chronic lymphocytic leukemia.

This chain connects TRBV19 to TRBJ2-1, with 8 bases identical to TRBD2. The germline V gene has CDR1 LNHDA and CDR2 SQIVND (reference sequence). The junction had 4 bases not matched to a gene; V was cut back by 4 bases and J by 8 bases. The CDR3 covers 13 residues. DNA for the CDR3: TGTGCCAGTAGTACCGGGGGGGTCTATGAGCAGTTCTTC. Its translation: CASSTGGVYEQFF.

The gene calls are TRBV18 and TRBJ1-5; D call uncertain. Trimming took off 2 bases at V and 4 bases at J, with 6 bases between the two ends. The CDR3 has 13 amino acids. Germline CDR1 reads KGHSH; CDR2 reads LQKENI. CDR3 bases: TGTGCCAGCTCACCAGCACAGAATCAGCCCCAGCATTTT. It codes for CASSPAQNQPQHF.

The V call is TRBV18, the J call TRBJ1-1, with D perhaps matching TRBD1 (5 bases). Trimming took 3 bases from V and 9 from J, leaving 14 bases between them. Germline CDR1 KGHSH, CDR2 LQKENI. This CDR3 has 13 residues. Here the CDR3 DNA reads TGTGCCAGCTCACCTTTCGACAGTGCCAAAGCTTTCTTT. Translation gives CASSPFDSAKAFF.

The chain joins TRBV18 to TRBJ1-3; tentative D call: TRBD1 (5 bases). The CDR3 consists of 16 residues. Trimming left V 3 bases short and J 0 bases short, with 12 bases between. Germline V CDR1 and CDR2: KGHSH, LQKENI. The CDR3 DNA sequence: TGTGCCAGCTCACCCCCGGGACGGGTCTCTGGAAACACCATATATTTT. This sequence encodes CASSPPGRVSGNTIYF.

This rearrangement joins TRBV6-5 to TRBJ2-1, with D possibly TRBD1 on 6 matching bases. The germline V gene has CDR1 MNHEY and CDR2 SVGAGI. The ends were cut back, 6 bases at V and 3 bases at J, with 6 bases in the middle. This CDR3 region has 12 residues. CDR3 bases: TGTGCCAGCAGACAGGGCTACAATGAGCAGTTCTTC. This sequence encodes CASRQGYNEQFF.

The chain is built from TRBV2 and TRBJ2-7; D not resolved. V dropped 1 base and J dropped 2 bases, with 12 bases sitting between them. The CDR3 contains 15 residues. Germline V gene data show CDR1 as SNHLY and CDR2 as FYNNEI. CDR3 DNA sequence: TGTGCCAGCAGTGAAGGGTTCCATCCCGCCTACGAGCAGTACTTC. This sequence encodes CASSEGFHPAYEQYF.

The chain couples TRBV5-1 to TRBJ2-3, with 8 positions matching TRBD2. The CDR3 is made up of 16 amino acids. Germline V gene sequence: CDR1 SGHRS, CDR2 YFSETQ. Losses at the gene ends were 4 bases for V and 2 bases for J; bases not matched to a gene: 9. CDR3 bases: TGCGCCAGCAGCCCGGCTGGTAGCGGGGACACAGATACGCAGTATTTT. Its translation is CASSPAGSGDTDTQYF.

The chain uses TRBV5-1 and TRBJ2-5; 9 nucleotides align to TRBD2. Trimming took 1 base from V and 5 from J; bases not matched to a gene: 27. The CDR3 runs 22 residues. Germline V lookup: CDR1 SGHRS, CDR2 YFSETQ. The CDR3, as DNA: TGCGCCAGCAGCTTGCTCCCCTTAGGGAGGACGGCTAGCGGGGACCCCCGGGAGACCCAGTACTTC. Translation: CASSLLPLGRTASGDPRETQYF.

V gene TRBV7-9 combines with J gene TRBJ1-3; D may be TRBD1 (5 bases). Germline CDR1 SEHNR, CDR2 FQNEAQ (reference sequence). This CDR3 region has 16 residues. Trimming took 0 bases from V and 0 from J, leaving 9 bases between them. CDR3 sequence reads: CASSLASGLSGNTIYF. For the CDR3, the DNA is TGTGCCAGCAGCTTAGCCTCAGGGCTCTCTGGAAACACCATATATTTT. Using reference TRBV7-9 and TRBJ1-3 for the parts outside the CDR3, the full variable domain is DTGVSQNPRHKITKRGQNVTFRCDPISEHNRLYWYRQTLGQGPEFLTYFQNEAQLEKSRLLSDRFSAERPKGSFSTLEIQRTEQGDSAMYLCASSLASGLSGNTIYFGEGSWLTVV.

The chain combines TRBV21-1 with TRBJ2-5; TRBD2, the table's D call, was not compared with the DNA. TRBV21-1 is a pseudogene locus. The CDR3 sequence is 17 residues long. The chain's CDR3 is CASSKVVELGLGETQYF. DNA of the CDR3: TGTGCCAGCAGCAAAGTCGTGGAACTAGGGTTAGGGGAGACCCAGTACTTC.

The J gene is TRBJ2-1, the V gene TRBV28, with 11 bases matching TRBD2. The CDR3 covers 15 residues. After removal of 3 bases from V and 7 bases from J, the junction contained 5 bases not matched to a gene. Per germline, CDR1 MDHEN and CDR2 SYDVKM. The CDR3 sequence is CASSLPGLAENEQFF. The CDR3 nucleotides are TGTGCCAGCAGTTTGCCGGGACTAGCGGAAAATGAGCAGTTCTTC.

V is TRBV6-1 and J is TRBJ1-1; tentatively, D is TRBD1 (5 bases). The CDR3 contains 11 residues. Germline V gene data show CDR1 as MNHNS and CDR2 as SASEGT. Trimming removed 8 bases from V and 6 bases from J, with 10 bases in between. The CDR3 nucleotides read TGTGCCAGCGGCGGGGGACCTGAAGCTTTCTTT. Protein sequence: CASGGGPEAFF.

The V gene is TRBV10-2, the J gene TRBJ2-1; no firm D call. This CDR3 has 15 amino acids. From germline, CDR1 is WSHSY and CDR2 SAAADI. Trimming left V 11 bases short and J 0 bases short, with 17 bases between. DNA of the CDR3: TGCGCCTCCTCACCCAGGCGGATCTCCTACAATGAGCAGTTCTTC. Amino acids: CASSPRRISYNEQFF.

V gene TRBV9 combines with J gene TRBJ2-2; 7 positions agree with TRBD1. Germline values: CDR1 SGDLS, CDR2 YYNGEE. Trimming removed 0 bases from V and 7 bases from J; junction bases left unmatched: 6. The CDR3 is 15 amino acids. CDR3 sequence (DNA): TGTGCCAGCAGCGTAGTAGGGACAGCCCACGGGGAGCTGTTTTTT. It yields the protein CASSVVGTAHGELFF.

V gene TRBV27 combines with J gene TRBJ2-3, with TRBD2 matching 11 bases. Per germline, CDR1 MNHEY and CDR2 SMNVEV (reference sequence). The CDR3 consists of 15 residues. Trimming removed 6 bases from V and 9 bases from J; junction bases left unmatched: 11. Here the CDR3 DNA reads TGTGCCAGCAGAGCTACGACTAGCGGGGCATTGACGCAGTATTTT. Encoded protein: CASRATTSGALTQYF.

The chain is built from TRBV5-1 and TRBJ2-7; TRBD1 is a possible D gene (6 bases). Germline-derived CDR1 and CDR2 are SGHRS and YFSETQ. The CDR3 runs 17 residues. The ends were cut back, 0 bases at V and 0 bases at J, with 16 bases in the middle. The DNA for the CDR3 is TGCGCCAGCAGCTTGGGACCTACCGGGACAACCTCCTACGAGCAGTACTTC. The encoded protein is CASSLGPTGTTSYEQYF.

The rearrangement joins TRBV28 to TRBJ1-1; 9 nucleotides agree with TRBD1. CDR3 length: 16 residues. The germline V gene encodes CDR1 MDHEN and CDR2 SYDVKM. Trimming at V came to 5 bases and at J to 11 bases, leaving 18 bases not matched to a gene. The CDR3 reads CASSRNQGQGPFRAFF. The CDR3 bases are TGTGCCAGCAGTCGAAACCAAGGACAGGGGCCCTTTCGGGCTTTCTTT.

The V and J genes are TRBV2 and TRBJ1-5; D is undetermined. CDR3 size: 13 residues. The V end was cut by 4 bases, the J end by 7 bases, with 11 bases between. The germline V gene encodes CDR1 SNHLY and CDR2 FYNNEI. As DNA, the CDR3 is TGTGCCAGCAGTGTGGTGTTTGGCCAGCCCCAGCATTTT. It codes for CASSVVFGQPQHF.

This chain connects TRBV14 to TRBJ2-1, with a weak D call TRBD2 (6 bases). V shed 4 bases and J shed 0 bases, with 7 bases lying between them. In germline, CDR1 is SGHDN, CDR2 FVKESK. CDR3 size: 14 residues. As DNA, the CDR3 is TGTGCCAGCAGCCGGGGGGTCTCCTACAATGAGCAGTTCTTC. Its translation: CASSRGVSYNEQFF.

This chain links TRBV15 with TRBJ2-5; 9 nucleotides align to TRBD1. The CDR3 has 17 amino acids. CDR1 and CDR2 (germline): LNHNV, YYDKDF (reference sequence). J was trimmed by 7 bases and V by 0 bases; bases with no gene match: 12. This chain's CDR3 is CATSRDRGQGGRGTQYF. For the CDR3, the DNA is TGTGCCACCAGCAGAGATCGGGGACAGGGCGGACGGGGGACCCAGTACTTC.

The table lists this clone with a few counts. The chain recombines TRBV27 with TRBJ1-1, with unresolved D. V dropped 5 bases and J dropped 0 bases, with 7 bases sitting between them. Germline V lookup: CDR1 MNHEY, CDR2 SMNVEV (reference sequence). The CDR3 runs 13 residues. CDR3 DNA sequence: TGTGCCAGCAGTCCCCGGATGAACACTGAAGCTTTCTTT. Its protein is CASSPRMNTEAFF.

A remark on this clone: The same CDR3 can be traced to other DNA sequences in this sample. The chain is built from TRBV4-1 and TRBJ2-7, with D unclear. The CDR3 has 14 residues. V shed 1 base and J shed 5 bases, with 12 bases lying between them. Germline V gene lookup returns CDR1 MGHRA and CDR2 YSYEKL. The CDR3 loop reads CASSQVQRENEQYF. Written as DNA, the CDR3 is TGCGCCAGCAGCCAAGTTCAGCGAGAGAACGAGCAGTACTTC.

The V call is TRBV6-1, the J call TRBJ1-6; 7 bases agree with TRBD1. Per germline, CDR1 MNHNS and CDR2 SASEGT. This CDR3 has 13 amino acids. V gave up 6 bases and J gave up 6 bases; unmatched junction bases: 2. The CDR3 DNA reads TGTGCCAGCAGCGGGACAGCTAATTCACCCCTCCACTTT. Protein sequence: CASSGTANSPLHF.

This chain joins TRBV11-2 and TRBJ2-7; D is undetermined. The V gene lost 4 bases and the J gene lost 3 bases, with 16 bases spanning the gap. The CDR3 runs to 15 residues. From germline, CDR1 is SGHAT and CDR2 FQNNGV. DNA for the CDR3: TGTGCCAGCAGCTCTCCTGGGCCACGAAACTACGAGCAGTACTTC. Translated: CASSSPGPRNYEQYF.

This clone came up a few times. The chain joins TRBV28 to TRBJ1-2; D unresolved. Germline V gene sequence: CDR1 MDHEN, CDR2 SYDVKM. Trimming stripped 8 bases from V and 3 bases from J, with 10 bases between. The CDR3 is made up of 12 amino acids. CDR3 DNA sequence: TGTGCCAGCTCTATCGGGGACTATGGCTACACCTTC. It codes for CASSIGDYGYTF.

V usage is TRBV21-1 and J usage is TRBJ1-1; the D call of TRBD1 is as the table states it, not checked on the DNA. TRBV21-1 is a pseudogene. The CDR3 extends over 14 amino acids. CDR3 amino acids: CASSSRLQGTEAFF. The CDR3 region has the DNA TGTGCCAGCAGCTCGCGGTTGCAGGGCACTGAAGCTTTCTTT.